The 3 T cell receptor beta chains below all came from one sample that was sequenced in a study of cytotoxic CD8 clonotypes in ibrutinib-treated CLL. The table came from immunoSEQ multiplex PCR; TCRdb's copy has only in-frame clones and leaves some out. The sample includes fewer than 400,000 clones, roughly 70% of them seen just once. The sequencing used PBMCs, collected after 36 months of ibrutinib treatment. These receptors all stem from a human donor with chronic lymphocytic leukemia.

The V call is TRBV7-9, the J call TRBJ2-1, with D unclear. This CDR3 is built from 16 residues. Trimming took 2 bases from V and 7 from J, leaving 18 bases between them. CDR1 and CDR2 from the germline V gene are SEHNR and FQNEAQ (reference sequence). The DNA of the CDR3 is TGTGCCAGCAGCTTACCGGGCCTAGGAGACAAGAATGAGCAGTTCTTC. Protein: CASSLPGLGDKNEQFF.

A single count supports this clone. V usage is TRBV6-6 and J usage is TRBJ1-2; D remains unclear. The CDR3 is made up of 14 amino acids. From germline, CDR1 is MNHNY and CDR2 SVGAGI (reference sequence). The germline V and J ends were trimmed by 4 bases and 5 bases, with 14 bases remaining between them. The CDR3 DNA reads TGTGCCAGCAGTTTAAATCCCACGGAGTATGGCTACACCTTC. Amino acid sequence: CASSLNPTEYGYTF.

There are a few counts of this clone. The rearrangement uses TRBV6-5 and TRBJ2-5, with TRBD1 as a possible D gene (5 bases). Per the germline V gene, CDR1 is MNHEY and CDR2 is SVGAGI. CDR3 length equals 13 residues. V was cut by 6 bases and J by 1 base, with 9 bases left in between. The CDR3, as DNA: TGTGCCAGCAGACCCGACAGCCAAGAGACCCAGTACTTC. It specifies CASRPDSQETQYF.